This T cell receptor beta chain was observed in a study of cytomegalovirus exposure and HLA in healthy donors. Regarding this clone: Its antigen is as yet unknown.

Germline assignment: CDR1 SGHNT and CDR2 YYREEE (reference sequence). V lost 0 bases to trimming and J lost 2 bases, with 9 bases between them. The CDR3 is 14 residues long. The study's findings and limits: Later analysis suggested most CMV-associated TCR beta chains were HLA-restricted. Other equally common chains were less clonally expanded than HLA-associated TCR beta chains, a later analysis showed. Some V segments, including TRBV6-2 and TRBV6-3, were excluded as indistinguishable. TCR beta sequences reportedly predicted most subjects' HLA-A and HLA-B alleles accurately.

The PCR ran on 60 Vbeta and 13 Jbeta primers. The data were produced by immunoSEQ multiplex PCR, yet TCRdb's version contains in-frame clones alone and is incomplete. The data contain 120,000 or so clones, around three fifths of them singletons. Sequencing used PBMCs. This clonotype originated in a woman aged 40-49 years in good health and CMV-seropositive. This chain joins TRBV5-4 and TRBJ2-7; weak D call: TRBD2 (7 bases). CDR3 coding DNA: TGTGCCAGCAGCTTGGAAGGGGGGGCCTACGAGCAGTACTTC. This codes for CASSLEGGAYEQYF.